This section outlines one T cell receptor (beta chain) sequence together with its context. This sample is drawn from a study of early T cells in non-severe SARS-CoV-2 infection. The CDR3 runs 15 residues. Trimming took off 3 bases at V and 2 bases at J, with 13 bases between the two ends. Germline assignment: CDR1 SGHAT and CDR2 FQNNGV. Attachment of unique molecular identifiers was made to individual cDNA molecules. Each CDR3 protein gets one entry after TCRdb re-called the 5' RACE reads with MiXCR. The profile shows 100,000 to 150,000 distinct CDR3 sequences, more than 12% of them singletons. This sequence originates from an adult who was a healthcare worker with PCR-confirmed SARS-CoV-2 infection or an uninfected control (not recorded which). Sequencing was carried out using whole blood. This chain uses TRBV11-2 with TRBJ2-5; D could derive from TRBD1 or TRBD2 (5 bases each). CDR3 sequence reads: CASSLLQGPQETQYF. The CDR3 nucleotides read TGTGCCAGCAGCTTGCTGCAGGGACCTCAAGAGACCCAGTACTTC.